This entry lists 15 T cell receptor beta chains sequenced from one sample in a study of cytomegalovirus exposure and HLA in healthy donors. The PCR had 60 Vbeta and 13 Jbeta primers. The assay was immunoSEQ multiplex PCR, and TCRdb's table has in-frame clones only and misses some. The sample's table shows 40,000 or so clones. Sequences were obtained from PBMCs. The receptors were sampled from a man aged 25 to 45 in good health and CMV-seronegative.

V is TRBV9 and J is TRBJ2-2; no reliable D call. The V gene's germline CDR1 is SGDLS and CDR2 YYNGEE. V was pared by 0 bases and J by 6 bases, with 12 bases between. There are 15 residues in the CDR3. The CDR3 sequence is CASSVVGNLAGELFF. The CDR3 DNA reads as TGTGCCAGCAGCGTAGTTGGAAATCTAGCCGGGGAGCTGTTTTTT.

This chain connects TRBV5-1 to TRBJ2-5; maybe TRBD1 (5 bases). Trimming shortened V by 1 base and J by 5 bases, and 15 bases separated the two germline ends. This CDR3 is built from 15 residues. Germline V gene sequence: CDR1 SGHRS, CDR2 YFSETQ. The CDR3 sequence: CASSLFWGPDETQYF. CDR3 coding DNA: TGCGCCAGCAGCTTGTTTTGGGGCCCAGACGAGACCCAGTACTTC.

This chain links TRBV7-2 with TRBJ1-5, with D perhaps TRBD1 (5 bases). CDR3 length: 15 amino acids. V lost 5 bases and J lost 6, with 17 bases in between. The germline CDR1 and CDR2 sequences are SGHTA and FQGNSA. CDR3 sequence reads: CASSQQVLEGQPQHF. CDR3 nucleotides: TGTGCCAGCAGCCAACAGGTACTGGAAGGTCAGCCCCAGCATTTT.

This chain joins TRBV19 and TRBJ2-3; D perhaps matches TRBD2 (7 bases). The V gene lost 7 bases and the J gene lost 4 bases, with 21 bases spanning the gap. The CDR3 has 16 residues. Germline CDR1 LNHDA, CDR2 SQIVND (reference sequence). CDR3 in DNA: TGTGCCAGTACCTCCCTCCAGGGGAGGGAATCAGATACGCAGTATTTT. This encodes CASTSLQGRESDTQYF.

The chain links TRBV2 to TRBJ2-3; a weak D match, TRBD2 (6 bases). The CDR3 totals 14 residues. CDR1 is SNHLY and CDR2 is FYNNEI in the germline V gene. Trimming took 4 bases from V and 0 from J, leaving 8 bases between them. This CDR3 reads CASSGGDSTDTQYF. In DNA, the CDR3 is TGTGCCAGCAGTGGGGGGGATAGCACAGATACGCAGTATTTT.

The chain's CDR3 is CASSLQRADFNEKLFF. The CDR3 DNA reads as TGTGCCAGCAGCTTACAGAGAGCCGACTTTAATGAAAAACTGTTTTTT. This rearrangement joins TRBV7-9 to TRBJ1-4; D unclear. CDR3 size: 16 residues. V lost 2 bases and J 4 bases, leaving 14 bases between the germline ends. CDR1 and CDR2 (germline): SEHNR, FQNEAQ (reference sequence).

V gene TRBV30 combines with J gene TRBJ1-2, with D uncertain. Trimming removed 3 bases from V and 1 base from J, with 15 bases in between. The CDR3 sequence is 15 residues long. The germline V gene encodes CDR1 GTSNPN and CDR2 SVGIG (reference sequence). CDR3 sequence: CAWSYSGSSNYGYTF. The CDR3 DNA reads TGTGCCTGGAGCTATTCGGGGTCTAGTAACTATGGCTACACCTTC.

This chain connects TRBV9 to TRBJ1-3; 7 nucleotides agree with TRBD1. The V gene end was trimmed by 1 base and the J gene end by 0 bases; junction bases not matched to a gene: 7. Germline V gene sequence: CDR1 SGDLS, CDR2 YYNGEE. CDR3 size: 17 residues. CDR3 coding DNA: TGTGCCAGCAGCGTAAGGGACAGAAGATCCTCTGGAAACACCATATATTTT. It encodes CASSVRDRRSSGNTIYF.

Worth noting for this clone: One junction end does not reproduce the germline sequence, and a read error may be involved. V usage is TRBV5-1 and J usage is TRBJ2-5, with 8 bases fitting TRBD1. This CDR3 has 13 amino acids. Germline V gives CDR1 SGHRS, CDR2 YFSETQ. The CDR3 here is CASWTGRQENQYF. CDR3 sequence (DNA): TGCGCCAGTTGGACAGGGAGACAAGAGAACCAGTACTTC.

This chain connects TRBV2 to TRBJ2-7; D is unresolved. CDR1 is SNHLY and CDR2 is FYNNEI in the germline V gene. This CDR3 region has 13 residues. V lost 1 base to trimming and J lost 7 bases, with 11 bases between them. The CDR3 DNA sequence: TGTGCCAGCAGTGAAGGACCTAGTTATGAGCAGTACTTC. Its protein is CASSEGPSYEQYF.

The chain links TRBV30 to TRBJ2-5; 15 nucleotides agree with TRBD2. The CDR3 is made up of 18 amino acids. Germline CDR1 GTSNPN, CDR2 SVGIG (reference sequence). After removal of 7 bases from V and 4 bases from J, the junction contained 16 bases not matched to a gene. CDR3: CAFSGGTSGRRGRETQYF. The CDR3 DNA sequence: TGTGCCTTTAGCGGCGGGACTAGCGGGAGGAGGGGTCGAGAGACCCAGTACTTC.

This chain joins TRBV4-2 and TRBJ2-3; 9 nucleotides align to TRBD2. Per the germline V gene, CDR1 is LGHNA and CDR2 is YNFKEQ. This CDR3 region has 16 residues. With V trimmed by 3 bases and J by 6 bases, 10 bases remained unmatched. CDR3 in amino acids: CASSHLTSGEGDTQYF. In DNA, the CDR3 is TGTGCCAGCAGCCACCTGACTAGCGGAGAGGGGGATACGCAGTATTTT.

The rearrangement links TRBV5-1 to TRBJ2-2, with D unresolved. V dropped 1 base and J dropped 5 bases, with 9 bases sitting between them. Germline assignment: CDR1 SGHRS and CDR2 YFSETQ. The CDR3 loop spans 14 amino acids. The CDR3 region has the DNA TGCGCCAGCAGCTTGACGGTTTCAACCGGGGAGCTGTTTTTT. Encoded protein: CASSLTVSTGELFF.

This chain connects TRBV5-4 to TRBJ2-1; 9 bases map to TRBD2. This CDR3 has 16 amino acids. Germline V gene data show CDR1 as SGHNT and CDR2 as YYREEE (reference sequence). J lost 7 bases, V lost 2 bases, and 10 bases had no gene match. The CDR3 region is CASSFIRTSEGNEQFF. CDR3 DNA: TGTGCCAGCAGCTTTATTCGGACTAGCGAAGGGAATGAGCAGTTCTTC.

The chain couples TRBV25-1 to TRBJ1-1, with a possible D match to TRBD1 (5 bases). V dropped 4 bases and J dropped 4 bases, with 10 bases sitting between them. The CDR3 loop spans 13 amino acids. The germline V gene encodes CDR1 MGHDK and CDR2 SYGVNS. The CDR3 bases are TGTGCCAGCAGTGCGGGGGTAGGCACTGAAGCTTTCTTT. Its protein product is CASSAGVGTEAFF.